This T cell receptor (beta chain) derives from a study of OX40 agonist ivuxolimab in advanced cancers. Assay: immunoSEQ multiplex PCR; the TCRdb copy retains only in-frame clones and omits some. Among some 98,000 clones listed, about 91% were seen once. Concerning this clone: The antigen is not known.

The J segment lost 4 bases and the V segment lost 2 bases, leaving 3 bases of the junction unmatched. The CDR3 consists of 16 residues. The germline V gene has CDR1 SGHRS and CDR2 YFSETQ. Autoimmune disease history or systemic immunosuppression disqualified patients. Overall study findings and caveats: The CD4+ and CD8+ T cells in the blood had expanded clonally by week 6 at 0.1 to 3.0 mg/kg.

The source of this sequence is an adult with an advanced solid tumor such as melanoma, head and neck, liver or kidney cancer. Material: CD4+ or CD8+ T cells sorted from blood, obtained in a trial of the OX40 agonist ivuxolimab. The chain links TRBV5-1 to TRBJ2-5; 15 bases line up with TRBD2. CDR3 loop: CASSLGLAGGSETQYF. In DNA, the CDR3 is TGCGCCAGCAGCTTAGGACTAGCGGGAGGGTCAGAGACCCAGTACTTC.